This section outlines one T cell receptor (beta chain) sequence together with its context. No antigen is known for it. This sample was included in a study of lymphopenia after photon versus proton radiotherapy. The CDR3 covers 15 residues. Germline loops: CDR1 MNHEY, CDR2 SVGAGI. With 6 bases clipped from V and 2 bases from J, the junction kept 5 bases outside the gene matches. Study outcomes and limitations: In patients who died, overall survival fell as post-nadir TCR diversity dropped more. Photon-treated patients lost naive T cells and TCR diversity; proton-treated stayed stable. Post-nadir diversity loss with photons came from oligoclonal expansion, particularly CD8+ Temra cells.

The repertoire was sequenced with immunoSEQ multiplex PCR; TCRdb's copy has only in-frame clones and lacks some. This sample has under 65,000 clones, with approximately 84% found just once. The clonotype was recovered from a man aged 55 to 70 with pancreatic cancer. The gene calls are TRBV6-5 and TRBJ1-2, with 11 positions matching TRBD1. This specimen was peripheral blood, taken from a patient treated with proton-based radiotherapy. CDR3 bases: TGTGCCAGCAGCGCGGACAGGGGGCGAAACTATGGCTACACCTTC. Translation gives CASSADRGRNYGYTF.